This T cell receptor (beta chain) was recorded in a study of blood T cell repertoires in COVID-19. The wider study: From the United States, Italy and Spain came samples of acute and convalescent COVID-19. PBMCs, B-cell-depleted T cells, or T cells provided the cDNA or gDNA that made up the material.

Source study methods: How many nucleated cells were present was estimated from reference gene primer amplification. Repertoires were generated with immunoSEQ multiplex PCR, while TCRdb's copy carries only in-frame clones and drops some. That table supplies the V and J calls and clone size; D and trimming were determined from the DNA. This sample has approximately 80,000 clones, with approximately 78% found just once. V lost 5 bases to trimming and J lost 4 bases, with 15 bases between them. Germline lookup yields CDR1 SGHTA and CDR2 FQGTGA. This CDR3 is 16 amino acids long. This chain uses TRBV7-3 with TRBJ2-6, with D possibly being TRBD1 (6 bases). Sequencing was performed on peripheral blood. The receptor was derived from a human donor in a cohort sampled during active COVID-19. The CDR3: CASSPRAGAGANVLTF. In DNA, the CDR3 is TGTGCCAGCAGCCCCCGGGCAGGGGCAGGGGCCAACGTCCTGACTTTC.